These 25 T cell receptor beta chains originate from one sample sequenced in a study of neurological immune-mediated disorders. Time point reported: longitudinal time-point 2. In TCRdb, the 5' RACE reads were re-called with MiXCR into one record per CDR3 protein. The sample contains 55,000 to 65,000 distinct CDR3 sequences, roughly 10% of which appear only once. Sequenced sample: PBMCs. These receptors all stem from a man aged 25 to 40 in good health.

This clonotype was recorded at least ten times. The chain combines TRBV7-2 with TRBJ2-3, with TRBD1 as a possible D gene (6 bases). The CDR3 spans 15 residues. Germline CDR1 reads SGHTA; CDR2 reads FQGNSA. Between the trimmed V and J ends, which lost 0 bases and 3 bases, there was a span of 10 bases. CDR3 sequence (DNA): TGTGCCAGCAGCTTAGCTCAGGGGACGACAGATACGCAGTATTTT. Translation: CASSLAQGTTDTQYF.

The chain carries TRBV7-2 and TRBJ2-4, with a tentative D call TRBD2 (6 bases). CDR3 length equals 16 residues. The V gene lost 1 base and the J gene lost 4 bases, with 14 bases spanning the gap. Looked up from germline, CDR1 is SGHTA and CDR2 is FQGNSA. This chain's CDR3 is CASSLELGGGKNIQYF. The CDR3 nucleotides are TGTGCCAGCAGCTTAGAGCTTGGGGGAGGAAAAAACATTCAGTACTTC.

This clonotype was counted many times. The CDR3 nucleotides are TGTGCCAGCAGCTCGTTGACAGGCAGTTCACCCCTCCACTTT. It yields the protein CASSSLTGSSPLHF. The chain uses TRBV5-6 and TRBJ1-6; D perhaps matches TRBD1 (6 bases). From germline, CDR1 is SGHDT and CDR2 YYEEEE. V was trimmed by 3 bases and J by 9 bases, leaving 13 bases between them. The CDR3 extends over 14 amino acids.

This clonotype has at least ten counts. The V and J genes are TRBV6-5 and TRBJ2-1; possibly TRBD1 for D (5 bases). Trimming left V 0 bases short and J 8 bases short, with 14 bases between. Germline V gives CDR1 MNHEY, CDR2 SVGAGI. This CDR3 spans 15 amino acids. The CDR3 sequence: CASSYSQGLIDEQFF. CDR3 nucleotide sequence: TGTGCCAGCAGTTACTCCCAGGGCTTAATCGATGAGCAGTTCTTC.

This CDR3 reads CASSFSGTEYNEQFF. The CDR3 coding sequence is TGCGCCAGCAGCTTCTCCGGGACAGAGTACAATGAGCAGTTCTTC. The chain joins TRBV5-1 to TRBJ2-1; 7 positions match TRBD1. The CDR3 consists of 15 residues. Looked up from germline, CDR1 is SGHRS and CDR2 is YFSETQ. Trimming cost V 2 bases and J 4 bases; bases outside gene matches: 6. Using reference TRBV5-1 and TRBJ2-1 for the parts outside the CDR3, the full variable domain is KAGVTQTPRYLIKTRGQQVTLSCSPISGHRSVSWYQQTPGQGLQFLFEYFSETQRNKGNFPGRFSGRQFSNSRSEMNVSTLELGDSALYLCASSFSGTEYNEQFFGPGTRLTVL.

This clonotype was counted a few times. The CDR3 loop reads CAWSVTLEGTSGANVLTF. The CDR3 DNA reads TGTGCCTGGAGCGTCACCCTAGAAGGGACCTCTGGGGCCAACGTCCTGACTTTC. The rearrangement uses TRBV30 and TRBJ2-6; D tentatively reads TRBD1 or TRBD2 (5 bases each). V lost 3 bases and J 0 bases, leaving 18 bases between the germline ends. The CDR3 has 18 amino acids. Germline V lookup: CDR1 GTSNPN, CDR2 SVGIG (reference sequence). Combining the CDR3 with reference TRBV30 and TRBJ2-6 gives the whole variable domain SQTIHQWPATLVQPVGSPLSLECTVEGTSNPNLYWYRQAAGRGLQLLFYSVGIGQISSEVPQNLSASRPQDRQFILSSKKLLLSDSGFYLCAWSVTLEGTSGANVLTFGAGSRLTVL.

This clonotype appeared many times. V usage is TRBV7-2 and J usage is TRBJ2-1; possible D gene TRBD1, 5 bases. Germline assignment: CDR1 SGHTA and CDR2 FQGNSA. With 5 bases removed from V and 8 bases from J, the gap between germline ends came to 10 bases. There are 12 residues in the CDR3. CDR3 residues: CASSHDSDEQFF. For the CDR3, the DNA is TGTGCCAGCAGCCACGACAGCGATGAGCAGTTCTTC. Combining the CDR3 with reference TRBV7-2 and TRBJ2-1 gives the whole variable domain GAGVSQSPSNKVTEKGKDVELRCDPISGHTALYWYRQSLGQGLEFLIYFQGNSAPDKSGLPSDRFSAERTGGSVSTLTIQRTQQEDSAVYLCASSHDSDEQFFGPGTRLTVL.

This clonotype was seen ten or more times. The chain combines TRBV25-1 with TRBJ2-7; D might be TRBD1 (6 bases). Germline assignment: CDR1 MGHDK and CDR2 SYGVNS. V was clipped by 6 bases and J by 0 bases, with 12 bases between them. This CDR3 spans 14 amino acids. Written as DNA, the CDR3 is TGTGCCAGCAGCAACCGGGACAACTCCTACGAGCAGTACTTC. Amino acids: CASSNRDNSYEQYF.

This clonotype was recorded many times. V and J are TRBV20-1 and TRBJ2-3; TRBD2 matches at 14 bases. The CDR3 covers 17 residues. J lost 6 bases, V lost 6 bases, and 14 bases had no gene match. Germline V gene sequence: CDR1 DFQATT, CDR2 SNEGSKA (reference sequence). The CDR3 region has the DNA TGCAGTGCAAGGGGACTAGCGGGAGAAGTCCCGGCGGATACGCAGTATTTT. Translating gives CSARGLAGEVPADTQYF.

Regarding this clonotype: One base away lies a much larger clone, so this may be a sequencing read error. The rearrangement uses TRBV20-1 and TRBJ2-5; no firm D call. Trimming shortened V by 6 bases and J by 5 bases, and 16 bases separated the two germline ends. The CDR3 runs to 13 residues. The germline V gene has CDR1 DFQATT and CDR2 SNEGSKA (reference sequence). This chain's CDR3 is CSALRIGSETQYF. The CDR3 DNA reads as TGCAGTGCCTTAAGGATAGGGTCGGAGACCCAGTACTTC.

At least ten counts were recorded for this clonotype. This sequence joins TRBV15 and TRBJ2-1; possibly TRBD2 for D (5 bases). V was clipped by 1 base and J by 4 bases, with 14 bases between them. This CDR3 has 16 amino acids. From germline, CDR1 is LNHNV and CDR2 YYDKDF (reference sequence). The CDR3, as DNA: TGTGCCACCAGCAGAGGCAGAGAGGGCCGTTACAATGAGCAGTTCTTC. Residues: CATSRGREGRYNEQFF.

There are many counts of this clonotype. The chain carries TRBV5-1 and TRBJ1-2; D not resolved. The CDR3 is 15 amino acids. Trimming took off 4 bases at V and 2 bases at J, with 15 bases between the two ends. Germline CDR1 and CDR2: SGHRS and YFSETQ. In nucleotides, the CDR3 is TGCGCCAGCAGCGGGCCGGGGTCGGGGAACTATGGCTACACCTTC. Its translation: CASSGPGSGNYGYTF. Full variable domain (rest looked up from reference TRBV5-1 and TRBJ1-2): KAGVTQTPRYLIKTRGQQVTLSCSPISGHRSVSWYQQTPGQGLQFLFEYFSETQRNKGNFPGRFSGRQFSNSRSEMNVSTLELGDSALYLCASSGPGSGNYGYTFGSGTRLTVV.

There are many counts of this clonotype. V gene TRBV7-2 combines with J gene TRBJ1-2, with no clear D. The V gene lost 4 bases and the J gene lost 2 bases, with 5 bases spanning the gap. The germline V gene encodes CDR1 SGHTA and CDR2 FQGNSA. The CDR3 loop spans 12 amino acids. CDR3 loop: CASSSGNYGYTF. The CDR3 region has the DNA TGTGCCAGCAGCTCAGGAAACTATGGCTACACCTTC.

This clonotype appeared many times. The chain combines TRBV6-1 with TRBJ2-7; D is unresolved. The CDR3 contains 11 residues. The germline V gene encodes CDR1 MNHNS and CDR2 SASEGT. The V and J ends lost 7 bases and 2 bases respectively, with 6 bases between them. The CDR3 DNA sequence: TGTGCCAGCAAGGACCCCTACGAGCAGTACTTC. It codes for CASKDPYEQYF.

This clonotype was counted at least ten times. The chain uses TRBV6-5 and TRBJ1-2; a weak D match, TRBD1 (5 bases). The CDR3 runs 14 residues. Looked up from germline, CDR1 is MNHEY and CDR2 is SVGAGI. V lost 0 bases and J lost 3, with 8 bases in between. CDR3 sequence (DNA): TGTGCCAGCAGTTACTCAGGCAGGGACTATGGCTACACCTTC. This translates into CASSYSGRDYGYTF.

The sample holds many counts of this clonotype. The rearrangement uses TRBV5-1 and TRBJ2-5; the match to TRBD1 covers 12 bases. The CDR3 covers 15 residues. Germline V gene data show CDR1 as SGHRS and CDR2 as YFSETQ. Trimming took 6 bases from V and 5 from J; bases not matched to a gene: 8. CDR3 region: CASTEGQGAWETQYF. CDR3 bases: TGCGCCAGCACCGAGGGACAGGGGGCTTGGGAGACCCAGTACTTC.

This clonotype has ten or more counts. The chain employs TRBV15 and TRBJ1-1, with D maybe TRBD1 (6 bases). The CDR3 has 15 residues. V lost 1 base, J lost 4 bases, and 13 bases lay in between. Germline assignment: CDR1 LNHNV and CDR2 YYDKDF (reference sequence). The CDR3 bases are TGTGCCACCAGCAGAGGTTCGGCAGGGGTCACTGAAGCTTTCTTT. Encoded protein: CATSRGSAGVTEAFF.

For this clonotype: This sequence may be a read error, since a much larger clone differs from it by one base. The conserved final phenylalanine or tryptophan is absent from the CDR3, which likely points to a read error. The genes are TRBV18 and TRBJ2-7; 7 bases map to TRBD1. The V gene's germline CDR1 is KGHSH and CDR2 LQKENI. This CDR3 region has 15 residues. V gave up 0 bases and J gave up 2 bases; unmatched junction bases: 4. In nucleotides, the CDR3 is TGTGCCAGCTCACCACCAGGGACAGTAGCCTACGAGCAGTACTCC. Translated: CASSPPGTVAYEQYS.

In this sample, this clonotype turned up a few times. This sequence joins TRBV10-2 and TRBJ2-3, with D perhaps TRBD2 (6 bases). The CDR3 has 15 amino acids. Germline V gives CDR1 WSHSY, CDR2 SAAADI. Trimming cost V 4 bases and J 0 bases, with 11 bases left between them. CDR3 sequence: CASSGSGVSTDTQYF. In DNA, the CDR3 is TGCGCCAGCAGTGGTAGCGGAGTTAGCACAGATACGCAGTATTTT.

Regarding this clonotype: Since the CDR3 does not end with the conserved phenylalanine or tryptophan, this likely comes from a read error. The chain uses TRBV6-1 and TRBJ1-2; possible D gene TRBD1, 5 bases. Trimming removed 4 bases from V and 5 bases from J, with 17 bases in between. The V gene's germline CDR1 is MNHNS and CDR2 SASEGT. CDR3 length equals 15 residues. The CDR3 protein is CASSVLSGGTYGYTL. The CDR3 nucleotides are TGTGCCAGCAGTGTTCTAAGCGGGGGGACTTATGGCTACACCCTC.

This clonotype showed up many times. The chain has TRBV15 and TRBJ2-5; D may be TRBD2 (5 bases). The V end was cut by 5 bases, the J end by 3 bases, with 16 bases between. The CDR3 has 15 amino acids. CDR1 and CDR2 from the germline V gene are LNHNV and YYDKDF (reference sequence). The CDR3 coding sequence is TGTGCCACCAGCGGAGGACGCTCCTCGGAAGAGACCCAGTACTTC. Residues: CATSGGRSSEETQYF.

The sample holds a few counts of this clonotype. The chain couples TRBV18 to TRBJ2-1; tentatively, D is TRBD1 or TRBD2 (6 bases each). V dropped 0 bases and J dropped 2 bases, with 14 bases sitting between them. The CDR3 loop spans 17 amino acids. In germline, CDR1 is KGHSH, CDR2 LQKENI. The CDR3 sequence is CASSPPGGGGPYNEQFF. CDR3 DNA sequence: TGTGCCAGCTCACCACCGGGTGGAGGGGGGCCCTACAATGAGCAGTTCTTC.

The rearrangement joins TRBV20-1 to TRBJ1-3, with no clear D. Trimming removed 2 bases from V and 4 bases from J, with 6 bases in between. CDR1 is DFQATT, CDR2 SNEGSKA, per germline (reference sequence). The CDR3 loop spans 12 amino acids. The CDR3 DNA sequence: TGCAGTGCTAGATTAGGGGGAAACACCATATATTTT. Its translation: CSARLGGNTIYF.

This clonotype was seen ten or more times. This chain connects TRBV5-5 to TRBJ2-1; 11 bases align to TRBD2. The germline V gene has CDR1 SGHKS and CDR2 YYEKEE (reference sequence). This CDR3 spans 14 amino acids. V shed 4 bases, J shed 4 bases, and the junction held 1 base outside the gene matches. The CDR3 region has the DNA TGTGCCAGCAGCGGGACTAGCGGTTACAATGAGCAGTTCTTC. It is translated as CASSGTSGYNEQFF. Based on the CDR3 plus reference TRBV5-5 and TRBJ2-1, the full variable domain is DAGVTQSPTHLIKTRGQQVTLRCSPISGHKSVSWYQQVLGQGPQFIFQYYEKEERGRGNFPDRFSARQFPNYSSELNVNALLLGDSALYLCASSGTSGYNEQFFGPGTRLTVL.

This clonotype was seen at least ten times. This chain uses TRBV7-2 with TRBJ1-5, with D uncertain. Germline CDR1 and CDR2: SGHTA and FQGNSA. Trimming stripped 4 bases from V and 0 bases from J, with 13 bases between. CDR3 length: 16 amino acids. CDR3 sequence reads: CASSSASDGSNQPQHF. The CDR3 DNA sequence: TGTGCCAGCAGCTCAGCTTCGGACGGTAGCAATCAGCCCCAGCATTTT.